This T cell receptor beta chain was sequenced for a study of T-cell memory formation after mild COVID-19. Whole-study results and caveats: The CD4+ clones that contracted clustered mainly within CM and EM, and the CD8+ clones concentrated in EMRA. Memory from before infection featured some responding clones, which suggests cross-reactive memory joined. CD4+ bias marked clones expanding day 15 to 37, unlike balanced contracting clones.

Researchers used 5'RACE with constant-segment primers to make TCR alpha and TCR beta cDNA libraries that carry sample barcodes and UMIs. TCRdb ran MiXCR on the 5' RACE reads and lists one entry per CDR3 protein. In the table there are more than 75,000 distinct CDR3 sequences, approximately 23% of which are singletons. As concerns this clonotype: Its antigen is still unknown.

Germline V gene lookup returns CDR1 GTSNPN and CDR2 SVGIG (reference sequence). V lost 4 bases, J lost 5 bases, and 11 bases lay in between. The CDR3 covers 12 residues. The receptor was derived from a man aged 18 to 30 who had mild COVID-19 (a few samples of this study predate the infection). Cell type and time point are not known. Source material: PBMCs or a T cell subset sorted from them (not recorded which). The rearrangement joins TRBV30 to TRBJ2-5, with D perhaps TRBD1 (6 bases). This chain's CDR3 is CAWTAGAETQYF. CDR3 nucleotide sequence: TGTGCCTGGACGGCAGGGGCCGAGACCCAGTACTTC.